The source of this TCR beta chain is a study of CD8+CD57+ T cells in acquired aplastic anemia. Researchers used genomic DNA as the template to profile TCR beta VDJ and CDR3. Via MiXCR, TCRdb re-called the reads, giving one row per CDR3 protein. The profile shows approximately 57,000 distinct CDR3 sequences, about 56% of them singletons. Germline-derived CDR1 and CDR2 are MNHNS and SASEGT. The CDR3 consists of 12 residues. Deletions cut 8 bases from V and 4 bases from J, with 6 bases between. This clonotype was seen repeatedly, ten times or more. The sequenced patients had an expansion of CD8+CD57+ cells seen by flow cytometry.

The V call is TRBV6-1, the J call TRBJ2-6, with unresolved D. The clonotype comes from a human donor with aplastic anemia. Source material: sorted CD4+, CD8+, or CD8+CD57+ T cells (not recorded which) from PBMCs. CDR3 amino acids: CASGPGANVLTF. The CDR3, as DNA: TGTGCCAGCGGTCCCGGGGCCAACGTCCTGACTTTC.